Below are 25 T cell receptor beta chains sequenced from a single sample in a study of cytomegalovirus exposure and HLA in healthy donors. PCR involved 60 Vbeta and 13 Jbeta primers. Libraries were prepared by immunoSEQ multiplex PCR; TCRdb keeps only in-frame clonotypes and omits some of them. The sample shows 110,000 to 150,000 clones, nearly 10% of them seen only once. The sequenced material came from PBMCs. Source of these receptors: a man over 45 in good health and CMV-seronegative.

This clone showed up just a few times. The chain has TRBV6-1 and TRBJ1-1; 10 bases align to TRBD1. Germline V gene data show CDR1 as MNHNS and CDR2 as SASEGT. The CDR3 length is 14 residues. V lost 7 bases to trimming and J lost 8 bases; unmatched junction nucleotides: 10. CDR3: CASKRGQGLAEAFF. The CDR3 nucleotides are TGTGCCAGCAAGAGGGGACAGGGGCTCGCGGAAGCTTTCTTT.

The gene calls are TRBV15 and TRBJ1-4; TRBD1 agrees at 8 bases. Trimming cost V 4 bases and J 3 bases; bases outside gene matches: 7. This CDR3 contains 16 residues. The germline V gene has CDR1 LNHNV and CDR2 YYDKDF (reference sequence). Written as DNA, the CDR3 is TGTGCCACCAGCACTGGACAGGGAGGGGCTAATGAAAAACTGTTTTTT. This sequence encodes CATSTGQGGANEKLFF.

The chain employs TRBV15 and TRBJ1-2; a weak D match, TRBD1 (6 bases). The CDR3 is made up of 15 amino acids. The V gene lost 1 base and the J gene lost 6 bases, with 15 bases spanning the gap. CDR1 and CDR2 (germline): LNHNV, YYDKDF (reference sequence). The CDR3: CATSRVNTGINGYTF. CDR3 DNA sequence: TGTGCCACCAGCAGAGTAAATACAGGGATAAATGGCTACACCTTC.

The CDR3 loop is CAWRSLVHEQFF. In DNA form, the CDR3 reads TGTGCCTGGAGGAGTCTAGTTCATGAGCAGTTCTTC. The chain is built from TRBV30 and TRBJ2-1, with no clear D. CDR3 size: 12 residues. CDR1 is GTSNPN and CDR2 is SVGIG in the germline V gene (reference sequence). The ends were cut back, 3 bases at V and 8 bases at J, with 11 bases in the middle. Full variable domain (missing parts from reference TRBV30 and TRBJ2-1): SQTIHQWPATLVQPVGSPLSLECTVEGTSNPNLYWYRQAAGRGLQLLFYSVGIGQISSEVPQNLSASRPQDRQFILSSKKLLLSDSGFYLCAWRSLVHEQFFGPGTRLTVL.

Only a few counts were recorded for this clone. CDR3 DNA sequence: TGTGCCAGCAGTTCATCGGACAGGGTCCTTGAAGCTTTCTTT. This translates into CASSSSDRVLEAFF. The gene calls are TRBV6-6 and TRBJ1-1, with 8 bases identical to TRBD1. With V trimmed by 4 bases and J by 7 bases, 8 bases remained unmatched. Germline CDR1 reads MNHNY; CDR2 reads SVGAGI (reference sequence). The length of the CDR3 is 14 residues.

J is TRBJ1-1 and V is TRBV5-6; no clear D gene. V was clipped by 1 base and J by 9 bases, with 10 bases between them. The CDR3 loop spans 12 amino acids. Looked up from germline, CDR1 is SGHDT and CDR2 is YYEEEE. This chain's CDR3 is CASSLWRLQAFF. CDR3 coding DNA: TGTGCCAGCAGCTTGTGGCGACTCCAAGCTTTCTTT.

The J gene is TRBJ2-1, the V gene TRBV5-1, with 9 bases identical to TRBD1. Germline CDR1 reads SGHRS; CDR2 reads YFSETQ. The CDR3 sequence is 18 residues long. The trim removed 0 bases at V and 5 bases at J, leaving 12 bases unmatched. As DNA, the CDR3 is TGCGCCAGCAGCTTGGTGGCCCCCGGACAGGGGAAGAACAATGAGCAGTTCTTC. Translated: CASSLVAPGQGKNNEQFF.

This clone turned up a few times. This rearrangement joins TRBV15 to TRBJ2-3; 11 bases are shared with TRBD2. CDR1 is LNHNV and CDR2 is YYDKDF in the germline V gene (reference sequence). After removal of 4 bases from V and 1 base from J, the junction contained 7 bases not matched to a gene. The length of the CDR3 is 17 residues. The CDR3 protein is CATSIPRLAGRTDTQYF. As DNA, the CDR3 is TGTGCCACCAGCATCCCAAGACTAGCGGGACGCACAGATACGCAGTATTTT.

This clone turned up a few times. The chain is built from TRBV6-1 and TRBJ1-6, with D maybe TRBD1 (5 bases). The CDR3 has 14 residues. With 7 bases removed from V and 7 bases from J, the gap between germline ends came to 14 bases. Germline values: CDR1 MNHNS, CDR2 SASEGT. This chain's CDR3 is CASIPRQSNSPLHF. CDR3 bases: TGTGCCAGCATTCCTCGACAGTCGAATTCACCCCTCCACTTT.

This clone was picked up a small number of times. V is TRBV6-1 and J is TRBJ1-2; D possibly corresponds to TRBD1 (5 bases). Germline V gene data show CDR1 as MNHNS and CDR2 as SASEGT. The CDR3 length is 16 residues. Trimming took 1 base from V and 6 from J, leaving 18 bases between them. CDR3 coding DNA: TGTGCCAGCAGTGAAGGTCGAGACAGCCGGGTCCATGGCTACACCTTC. Translation: CASSEGRDSRVHGYTF.

The rearrangement joins TRBV11-3 to TRBJ2-2; 7 bases match TRBD1. The CDR3 spans 15 residues. The germline V gene has CDR1 SGHNT and CDR2 YENEEA. The ends lost 4 bases at V and 4 bases at J; junction bases unmatched: 6. Here the CDR3 reads CASSSGTVATGELFF. CDR3 coding DNA: TGTGCCAGCAGCTCAGGGACAGTCGCCACCGGGGAGCTGTTTTTT.

The genes are TRBV11-3 and TRBJ1-1; the match to TRBD1 covers 8 bases. CDR1 is SGHNT, CDR2 YENEEA, per germline. CDR3 length: 15 amino acids. V shed 6 bases, J shed 1 base, and the junction held 7 bases outside the gene matches. The CDR3 is CASSSDRGKNTEAFF. In nucleotides, the CDR3 is TGTGCCAGCAGTTCCGACAGGGGTAAGAACACTGAAGCTTTCTTT.

This clone was detected a few times. The J gene is TRBJ2-1, the V gene TRBV19; D is perhaps TRBD2 (6 bases). Germline values: CDR1 LNHDA, CDR2 SQIVND (reference sequence). V lost 0 bases and J lost 3, with 9 bases in between. CDR3 length equals 15 residues. The CDR3 DNA reads as TGTGCCAGTAGTATAGATGGCGGGAACTACAATGAGCAGTTCTTC. It specifies CASSIDGGNYNEQFF.

This clone was detected only a few times. In DNA, the CDR3 is TGTGCCAGCAGCGTGAACACTGAAGCTTTCTTT. It specifies CASSVNTEAFF. This chain connects TRBV6-6 to TRBJ1-1; D not resolved. The CDR3 sequence is 11 residues long. V shed 6 bases and J shed 0 bases, with 2 bases lying between them. Per the germline V gene, CDR1 is MNHNY and CDR2 is SVGAGI (reference sequence).

This clone turned up a few times. V is TRBV6-6 and J is TRBJ2-5; 7 bases are shared with TRBD2. This CDR3 has 15 amino acids. With V trimmed by 2 bases and J by 0 bases, 3 bases remained unmatched. CDR1 is MNHNY and CDR2 is SVGAGI in the germline V gene (reference sequence). The chain's CDR3 is CASSYGLADQETQYF. The CDR3 nucleotides are TGTGCCAGCAGTTACGGGCTAGCGGACCAAGAGACCCAGTACTTC.

The chain couples TRBV11-2 to TRBJ2-3, with TRBD2 matching 14 bases. The CDR3 consists of 16 residues. V lost 5 bases, J lost 5 bases, and 6 bases stayed unmatched. Germline V lookup: CDR1 SGHAT, CDR2 FQNNGV. CDR3 nucleotides: TGTGCCAGCAGCCCCGGGACTAGCGGGAGTCAAGATACGCAGTATTTT. Its translation: CASSPGTSGSQDTQYF.

This chain uses TRBV6-5 with TRBJ1-5, with D perhaps matching TRBD1 (5 bases). Germline CDR1 is MNHEY and CDR2 is SVGAGI. The CDR3 has 15 residues. Between the trimmed V and J ends, which lost 5 bases and 1 base, there was a span of 12 bases. The CDR3 is CASSPPGGSNQPQHF. CDR3 in DNA: TGTGCCAGCAGTCCCCCCGGGGGGAGCAATCAGCCCCAGCATTTT.

This clone has only a few counts. The V and J genes are TRBV6-1 and TRBJ1-3; the match to TRBD1 covers 7 bases. Germline-derived CDR1 and CDR2 are MNHNS and SASEGT. V was pared by 2 bases and J by 0 bases, with 7 bases of the junction left unmatched. CDR3 length: 17 residues. The CDR3 spells CASSERGQATSGNTIYF. In DNA form, the CDR3 reads TGTGCCAGCAGTGAAAGAGGACAGGCCACCTCTGGAAACACCATATATTTT.

This clone was counted between two and nine times. The chain employs TRBV6-4 and TRBJ1-1; 7 bases map to TRBD1. This CDR3 is 13 amino acids long. Per germline, CDR1 MRHNA and CDR2 SNTAGT. The V gene end was trimmed by 6 bases and the J gene end by 1 base; junction bases not matched to a gene: 2. DNA of the CDR3: TGTGCCAGCAGCAGGACAGGGAACACTGAAGCTTTCTTT. This codes for CASSRTGNTEAFF.

The chain couples TRBV29-1 to TRBJ1-2, with a possible D match to TRBD1 (5 bases). CDR3 length: 13 amino acids. Looked up from germline, CDR1 is SQVTM and CDR2 is ANQGSEA. Trimming cost V 5 bases and J 4 bases, with 14 bases left between them. The CDR3 loop is CSVQPGGSYGYTF. The CDR3 DNA reads as TGCAGCGTTCAGCCCGGGGGATCCTATGGCTACACCTTC.

This clone was observed a single time. The J gene is TRBJ1-3, the V gene TRBV5-4; no clear D gene. Looked up from germline, CDR1 is SGHNT and CDR2 is YYREEE (reference sequence). Trimming left V 0 bases short and J 4 bases short, with 11 bases between. CDR3 size: 15 residues. The CDR3 bases are TGTGCCAGCAGCTTGGACGACAAACCCGGAAACACCATATATTTT. Translating it yields CASSLDDKPGNTIYF.

This clone was detected once. The V call is TRBV29-1, the J call TRBJ1-6; D is unclear. V lost 4 bases and J 10 bases, leaving 14 bases between the germline ends. CDR1 is SQVTM, CDR2 ANQGSEA, per germline. The CDR3 has 13 amino acids. CDR3 protein: CSVGVGEDSPLHF. The CDR3 nucleotides read TGCAGCGTTGGCGTTGGGGAGGACTCACCCCTCCACTTT.

This sequence joins TRBV14 and TRBJ2-5; TRBD2 agrees at 8 bases. The CDR3 has 13 residues. V lost 3 bases, J lost 5 bases, and 2 bases stayed unmatched. Germline values: CDR1 SGHDN, CDR2 FVKESK. The CDR3 sequence: CASSQTSVETQYF. CDR3 DNA sequence: TGTGCCAGCAGCCAGACTAGCGTCGAGACCCAGTACTTC.

This clone was seen ten or more times. The chain couples TRBV13 to TRBJ2-1; the D gene is possibly TRBD2 (6 bases). CDR3 length: 15 residues. Looked up from germline, CDR1 is PRHDT and CDR2 is FYEKMQ (reference sequence). The V and J ends lost 0 bases and 3 bases respectively, with 9 bases between them. Here the CDR3 reads CASSLGGTVYNEQFF. CDR3 nucleotide sequence: TGTGCCAGCAGCTTAGGCGGGACTGTCTACAATGAGCAGTTCTTC.

The chain combines TRBV11-2 with TRBJ2-1; TRBD2 agrees at 7 bases. V dropped 0 bases and J dropped 3; count of bases not matched to a gene: 2. The V gene's germline CDR1 is SGHAT and CDR2 FQNNGV. The CDR3 consists of 15 residues. CDR3 sequence (DNA): TGTGCCAGCAGCTTAGAGGGGGGGATCTACAATGAGCAGTTCTTC. It codes for CASSLEGGIYNEQFF.